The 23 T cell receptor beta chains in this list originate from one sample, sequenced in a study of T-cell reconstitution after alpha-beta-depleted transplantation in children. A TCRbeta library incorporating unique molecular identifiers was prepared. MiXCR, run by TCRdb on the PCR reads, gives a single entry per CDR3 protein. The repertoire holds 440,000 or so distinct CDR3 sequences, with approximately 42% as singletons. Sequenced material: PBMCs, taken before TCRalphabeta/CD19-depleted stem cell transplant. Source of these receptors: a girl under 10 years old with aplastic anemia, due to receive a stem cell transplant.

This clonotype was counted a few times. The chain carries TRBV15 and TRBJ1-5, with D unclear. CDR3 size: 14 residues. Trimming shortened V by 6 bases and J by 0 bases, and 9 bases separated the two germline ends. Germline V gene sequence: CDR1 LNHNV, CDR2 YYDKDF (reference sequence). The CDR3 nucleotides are TGTGCCACCAGGGACGGGGATAGCAATCAGCCCCAGCATTTT. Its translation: CATRDGDSNQPQHF.

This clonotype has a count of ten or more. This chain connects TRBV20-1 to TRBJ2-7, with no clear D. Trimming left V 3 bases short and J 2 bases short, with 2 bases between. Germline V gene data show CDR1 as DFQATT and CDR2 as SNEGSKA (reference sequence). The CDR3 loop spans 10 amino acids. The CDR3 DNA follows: TGCAGTGCTAGCACCTACGAGCAGTACTTC. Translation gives CSASTYEQYF.

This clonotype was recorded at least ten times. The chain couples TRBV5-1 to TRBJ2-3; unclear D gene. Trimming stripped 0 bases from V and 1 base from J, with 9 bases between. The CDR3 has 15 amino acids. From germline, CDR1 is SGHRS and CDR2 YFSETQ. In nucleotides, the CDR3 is TGCGCCAGCAGCTTGGAAGGCCGCCGCACAGATACGCAGTATTTT. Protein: CASSLEGRRTDTQYF. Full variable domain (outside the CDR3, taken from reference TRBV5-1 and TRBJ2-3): KAGVTQTPRYLIKTRGQQVTLSCSPISGHRSVSWYQQTPGQGLQFLFEYFSETQRNKGNFPGRFSGRQFSNSRSEMNVSTLELGDSALYLCASSLEGRRTDTQYFGPGTRLTVL.

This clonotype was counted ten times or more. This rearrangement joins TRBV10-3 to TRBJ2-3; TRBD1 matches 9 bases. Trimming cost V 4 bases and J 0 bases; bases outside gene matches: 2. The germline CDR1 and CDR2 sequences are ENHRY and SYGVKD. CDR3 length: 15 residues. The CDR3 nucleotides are TGTGCCATCAGTGCCGGGACAGGGAGCACAGATACGCAGTATTTT. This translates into CAISAGTGSTDTQYF.

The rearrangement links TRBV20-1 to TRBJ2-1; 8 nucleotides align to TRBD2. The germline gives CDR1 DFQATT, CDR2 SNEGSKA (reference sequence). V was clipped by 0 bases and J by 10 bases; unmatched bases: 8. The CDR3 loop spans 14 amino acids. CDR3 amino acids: CSARDPAGGIEQFF. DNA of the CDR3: TGCAGTGCTAGAGATCCGGCGGGGGGCATCGAGCAGTTCTTC.

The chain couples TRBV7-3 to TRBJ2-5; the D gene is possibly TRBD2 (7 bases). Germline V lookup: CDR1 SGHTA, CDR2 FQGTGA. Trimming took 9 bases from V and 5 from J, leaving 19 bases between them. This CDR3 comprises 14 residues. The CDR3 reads CARRGGLGKETQYF. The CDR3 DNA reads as TGTGCCAGGAGGGGGGGACTTGGAAAGGAGACCCAGTACTTC.

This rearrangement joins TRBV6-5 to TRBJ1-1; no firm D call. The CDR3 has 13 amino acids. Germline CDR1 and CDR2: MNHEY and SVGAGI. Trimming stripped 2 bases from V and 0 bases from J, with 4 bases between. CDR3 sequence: CASSYVMNTEAFF. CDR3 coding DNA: TGTGCCAGCAGTTACGTTATGAACACTGAAGCTTTCTTT.

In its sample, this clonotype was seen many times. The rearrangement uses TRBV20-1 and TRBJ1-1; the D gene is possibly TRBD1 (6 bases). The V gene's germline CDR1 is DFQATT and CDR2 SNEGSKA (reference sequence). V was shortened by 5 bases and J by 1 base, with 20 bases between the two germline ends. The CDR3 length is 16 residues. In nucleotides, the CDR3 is TGCAGTGCTCTTACACCCCGGGGGGCCCCGAACACTGAAGCTTTCTTT. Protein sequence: CSALTPRGAPNTEAFF.

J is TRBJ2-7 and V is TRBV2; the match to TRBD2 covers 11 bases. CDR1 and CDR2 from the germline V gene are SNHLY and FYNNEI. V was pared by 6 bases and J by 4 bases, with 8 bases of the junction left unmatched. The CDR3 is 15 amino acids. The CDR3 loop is CASRIPGLAAYEQYF. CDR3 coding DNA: TGTGCCAGCAGAATTCCGGGACTAGCGGCGTACGAGCAGTACTTC.

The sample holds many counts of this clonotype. In DNA, the CDR3 is TGCGCCAGCAGCTTGGACAGGCTAGAAGCTTTCTTT. As protein: CASSLDRLEAFF. The J gene is TRBJ1-1, the V gene TRBV5-1; tentatively, D is TRBD1 (5 bases). The germline CDR1 and CDR2 sequences are SGHRS and YFSETQ. The germline V and J ends were trimmed by 0 bases and 8 bases, with 8 bases remaining between them. This CDR3 spans 12 amino acids.

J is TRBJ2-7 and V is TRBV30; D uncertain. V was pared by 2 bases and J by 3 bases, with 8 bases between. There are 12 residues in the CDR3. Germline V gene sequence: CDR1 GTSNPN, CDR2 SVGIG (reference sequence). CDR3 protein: CAWSHKSYEQYF. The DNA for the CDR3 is TGTGCCTGGAGTCATAAAAGCTACGAGCAGTACTTC. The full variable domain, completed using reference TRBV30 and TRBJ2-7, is SQTIHQWPATLVQPVGSPLSLECTVEGTSNPNLYWYRQAAGRGLQLLFYSVGIGQISSEVPQNLSASRPQDRQFILSSKKLLLSDSGFYLCAWSHKSYEQYFGPGTRLTVT.

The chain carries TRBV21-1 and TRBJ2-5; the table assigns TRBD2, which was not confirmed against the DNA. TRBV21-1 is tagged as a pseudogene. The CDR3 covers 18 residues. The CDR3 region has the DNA TGTGCCAGCAGCAACCTCCACAGCGAAAGTGGGTTCTGGGAGACCCAGTACTTC. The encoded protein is CASSNLHSESGFWETQYF.

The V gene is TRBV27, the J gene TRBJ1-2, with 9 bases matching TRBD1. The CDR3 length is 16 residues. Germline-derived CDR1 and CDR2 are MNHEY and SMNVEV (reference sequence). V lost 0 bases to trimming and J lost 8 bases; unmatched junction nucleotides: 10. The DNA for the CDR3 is TGTGCCAGCAGTTTATCAGGGACAGGGTCTTTTCGCGGCTACACCTTC. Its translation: CASSLSGTGSFRGYTF.

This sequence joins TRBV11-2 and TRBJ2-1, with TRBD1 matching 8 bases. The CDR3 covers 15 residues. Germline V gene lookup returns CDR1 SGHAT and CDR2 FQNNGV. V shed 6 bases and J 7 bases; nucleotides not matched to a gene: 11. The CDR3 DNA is TGTGCCAGCAGTCCTCAGGTCAACAGGGGGAATGAGCAGTTCTTC. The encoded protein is CASSPQVNRGNEQFF.

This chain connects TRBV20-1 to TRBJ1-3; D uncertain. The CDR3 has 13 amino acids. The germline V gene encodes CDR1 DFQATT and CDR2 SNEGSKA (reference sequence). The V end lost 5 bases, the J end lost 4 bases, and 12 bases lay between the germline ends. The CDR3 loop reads CSARWAGGNTIYF. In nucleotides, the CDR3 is TGCAGTGCTCGCTGGGCGGGGGGAAACACCATATATTTT.

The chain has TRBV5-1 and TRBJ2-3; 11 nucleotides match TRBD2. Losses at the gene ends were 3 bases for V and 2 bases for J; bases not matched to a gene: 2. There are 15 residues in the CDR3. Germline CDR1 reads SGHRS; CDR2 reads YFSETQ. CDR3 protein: CASSSSGRYTDTQYF. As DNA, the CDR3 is TGCGCCAGCAGCTCTAGCGGGAGGTACACAGATACGCAGTATTTT.

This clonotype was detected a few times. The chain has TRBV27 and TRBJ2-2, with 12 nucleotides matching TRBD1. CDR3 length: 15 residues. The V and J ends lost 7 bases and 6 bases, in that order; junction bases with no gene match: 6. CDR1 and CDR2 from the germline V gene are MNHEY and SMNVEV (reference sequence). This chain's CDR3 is CASTSRDRGPGELFF. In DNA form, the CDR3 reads TGTGCCAGCACGTCCCGGGACAGGGGGCCCGGGGAGCTGTTTTTT.

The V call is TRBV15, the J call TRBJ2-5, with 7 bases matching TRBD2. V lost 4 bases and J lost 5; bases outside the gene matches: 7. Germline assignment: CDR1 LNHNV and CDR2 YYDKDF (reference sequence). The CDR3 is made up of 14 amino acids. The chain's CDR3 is CATSKRGSGETQYF. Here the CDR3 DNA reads TGTGCCACCAGCAAACGCGGGAGCGGGGAGACCCAGTACTTC.

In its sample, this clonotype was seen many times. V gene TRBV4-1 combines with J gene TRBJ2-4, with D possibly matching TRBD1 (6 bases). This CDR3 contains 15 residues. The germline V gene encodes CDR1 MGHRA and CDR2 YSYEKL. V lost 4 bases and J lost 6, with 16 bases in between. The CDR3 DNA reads TGCGCCAGCAGCCTCAGGCAGGGGTCAGGAAACATTCAGTACTTC. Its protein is CASSLRQGSGNIQYF.

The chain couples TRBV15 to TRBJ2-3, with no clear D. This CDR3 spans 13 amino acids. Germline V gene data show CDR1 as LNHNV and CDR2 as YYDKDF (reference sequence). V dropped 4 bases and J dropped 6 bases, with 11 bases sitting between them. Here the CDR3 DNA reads TGTGCCACCAGCACCCTGACGGTGGATACGCAGTATTTT. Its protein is CATSTLTVDTQYF.

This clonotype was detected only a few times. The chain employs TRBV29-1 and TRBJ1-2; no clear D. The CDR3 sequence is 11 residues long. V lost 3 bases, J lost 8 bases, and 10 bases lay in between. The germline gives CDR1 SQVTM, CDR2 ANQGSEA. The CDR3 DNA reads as TGCAGCGTTGATGCGGGGTACGGCTACACCTTC. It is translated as CSVDAGYGYTF.

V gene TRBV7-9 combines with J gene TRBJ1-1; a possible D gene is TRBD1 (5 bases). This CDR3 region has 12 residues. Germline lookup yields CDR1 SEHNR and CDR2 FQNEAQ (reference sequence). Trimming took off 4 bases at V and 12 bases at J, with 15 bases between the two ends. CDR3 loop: CASSSLGATTFF. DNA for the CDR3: TGTGCCAGCAGCTCCCTCGGGGCGACCACTTTCTTT.

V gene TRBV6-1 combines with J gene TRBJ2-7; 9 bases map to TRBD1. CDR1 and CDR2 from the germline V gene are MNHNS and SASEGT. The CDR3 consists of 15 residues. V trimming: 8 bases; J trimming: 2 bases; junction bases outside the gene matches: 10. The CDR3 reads CASLGRGQGAYEQYF. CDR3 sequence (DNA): TGTGCCAGCCTGGGCCGGGGACAGGGTGCCTACGAGCAGTACTTC.